This TCR beta chain was documented in a study of T-cell memory formation after mild COVID-19. Turning to this clonotype: The antigen is unknown.

This CDR3 comprises 15 residues. Findings and caveats of the study: Pre-infection memory held some responding clones, suggesting pre-existing cross-reactive T cells responded.

TCRdb reprocessed the 5' RACE reads with MiXCR, giving one entry per CDR3 protein. This sample has around 500,000 distinct CDR3 sequences; 18% occur once, and the top ten carry over 9%. Input material: PBMCs or a T cell subset sorted from them (not recorded which). This clonotype was obtained from an adult woman who had mild COVID-19 (a few samples of this study predate the infection). Cell type and time point are not known. V usage is TRBV12-1 and J usage is TRBJ1-6; the table's D call of TRBD1 was not tested on the DNA. TRBV12-1 counts as a pseudogene. CDR3 protein: CASSPRGGGDSPLHF. The CDR3 DNA is TGTGCCAGCAGCCCCAGAGGAGGGGGCGATTCACCCCTCCACTTT.